These 13 T cell receptor beta chains originate from one sample sequenced in a study of shared clonotypes between healthy human individuals. Produced via immunoSEQ multiplex PCR; TCRdb's table is partial and in-frame only. The sample shows around 500,000 clones, about 72% of them seen only once. Sequenced material: PBMCs. The receptor source for this set is a woman in her 40s in good health. Some clones in this sample may be carry-over from other donors' samples.

The chain combines TRBV6-5 with TRBJ2-1; possibly TRBD2 for D (5 bases). The CDR3 has 16 residues. V was cut by 2 bases and J by 8 bases, with 19 bases left in between. Germline V lookup: CDR1 MNHEY, CDR2 SVGAGI. CDR3 bases: TGTGCCAGCAGTTACGGGGTTAGCGAACCATCGGATGAGCAGTTCTTC. It encodes CASSYGVSEPSDEQFF.

The V call is TRBV11-2, the J call TRBJ2-7; TRBD1 or TRBD2 may be the D gene (6 bases each). The V end lost 5 bases, the J end lost 3 bases, and 17 bases lay between the germline ends. Germline loops: CDR1 SGHAT, CDR2 FQNNGV. There are 15 residues in the CDR3. The CDR3 protein is CASSPQAGQSYEQYF. The DNA of the CDR3 is TGTGCCAGCAGCCCACAGGCGGGACAAAGCTACGAGCAGTACTTC.

The chain is built from TRBV9 and TRBJ2-3; D ambiguous. Germline-derived CDR1 and CDR2 are SGDLS and YYNGEE. The CDR3 sequence is 15 residues long. Deletions cut 4 bases from V and 2 bases from J, with 14 bases between. The CDR3 sequence is CASSPRNPYTDTQYF. CDR3 sequence (DNA): TGTGCCAGCAGCCCGCGTAATCCCTACACAGATACGCAGTATTTT.

The table lists this clone with a count of one. At one end the junction does not follow the germline gene, possibly because of a read error. The rearrangement uses TRBV28 and TRBJ1-2; 8 positions match TRBD1. This CDR3 comprises 13 residues. Germline-derived CDR1 and CDR2 are MDHEN and SYDVKM. CDR3: CASSFPLQGGHFF. CDR3 coding DNA: TGTGCCAGCAGTTTCCCCCTACAGGGGGGCCACTTCTTC.

This chain connects TRBV28 to TRBJ1-5, with D perhaps matching TRBD1 (5 bases). Deletions cut 10 bases from V and 4 bases from J, with 14 bases between. CDR1 is MDHEN, CDR2 SYDVKM, per germline. The CDR3 extends over 13 amino acids. The CDR3 loop is CAIGTWRNQPQHF. The CDR3 nucleotides are TGTGCCATCGGGACCTGGAGGAATCAGCCCCAGCATTTT.

The chain links TRBV5-6 to TRBJ2-1; 8 bases align to TRBD1. Germline lookup yields CDR1 SGHDT and CDR2 YYEEEE. The V gene end was trimmed by 0 bases and the J gene end by 7 bases; junction bases not matched to a gene: 6. CDR3 length: 15 amino acids. This CDR3 is CASSLAGTGTNEQFF. The CDR3 DNA reads TGTGCCAGCAGCTTGGCCGGGACAGGAACGAATGAGCAGTTCTTC.

CDR3 loop: CASSSGQGGEQYF. The CDR3 coding sequence is TGTGCCAGCAGCTCCGGACAGGGCGGGGAGCAGTACTTC. The V gene is TRBV7-8, the J gene TRBJ2-7; 8 bases agree with TRBD1. After removal of 4 bases from V and 7 bases from J, the junction contained 6 bases not matched to a gene. Germline CDR1 and CDR2: SGHVS and FQNEAQ. The CDR3 is made up of 13 amino acids. Complete variable domain (other parts from reference TRBV7-8 and TRBJ2-7): GAGVSQSPRYKVAKRGQDVALRCDPISGHVSLFWYQQALGQGPEFLTYFQNEAQLDKSGLPSDRFFAERPEGSVSTLKIQRTQQEDSAVYLCASSSGQGGEQYFGPGTRLTVT.

The V and J genes are TRBV10-2 and TRBJ2-7; 10 positions match TRBD1. CDR1 is WSHSY and CDR2 is SAAADI in the germline V gene. This CDR3 is built from 15 residues. The trim removed 2 bases at V and 2 bases at J, leaving 3 bases unmatched. The CDR3 loop is CASSENGQGAYEQYF. DNA of the CDR3: TGCGCCAGCAGTGAGAACGGACAGGGGGCCTACGAGCAGTACTTC.

The genes are TRBV7-3 and TRBJ2-1; 8 bases agree with TRBD1. J gave up 5 bases and V 5 bases, and 5 bases lay outside the gene matches. The CDR3 is 14 amino acids. Germline V gene data show CDR1 as SGHTA and CDR2 as FQGTGA. The CDR3 DNA reads as TGTGCCAGCAGCCGGACAGGGCTAAACAATGAGCAGTTCTTC. Translated, it gives CASSRTGLNNEQFF.

The chain is built from TRBV5-1 and TRBJ2-7; unclear D gene. The CDR3 is 14 residues long. Looked up from germline, CDR1 is SGHRS and CDR2 is YFSETQ. V was cut by 0 bases and J by 0 bases, with 7 bases left in between. DNA of the CDR3: TGCGCCAGCAGCTTGGAGGTTAGCTCCTACGAGCAGTACTTC. As protein: CASSLEVSSYEQYF.

V gene TRBV14 combines with J gene TRBJ2-6, with no clear D. There are 16 residues in the CDR3. Germline V lookup: CDR1 SGHDN, CDR2 FVKESK. V was trimmed by 1 base and J by 0 bases, leaving 7 bases between them. The CDR3 here is CASSQVQFSGANVLTF. The CDR3 nucleotides are TGTGCCAGCAGCCAAGTGCAGTTCTCTGGGGCCAACGTCCTGACTTTC.

To note about this clone: A much larger clone differs by one base, so this may be a read error. The chain uses TRBV5-6 and TRBJ2-5, with 9 nucleotides matching TRBD2. There are 16 residues in the CDR3. V shed 3 bases, J shed 5 bases, and the junction held 11 bases outside the gene matches. Looked up from germline, CDR1 is SGHDT and CDR2 is YYEEEE. CDR3 protein: CASSSRLAELAETQYF. The DNA for the CDR3 is TGTGCCAGCAGCTCAAGACTAGCGGAACTGGCGGAGACCCAGTACTTC.

The chain employs TRBV6-4 and TRBJ1-1, with D perhaps TRBD1 (5 bases). In germline, CDR1 is MRHNA, CDR2 SNTAGT. Deletions cut 0 bases from V and 1 base from J, with 12 bases between. The CDR3 is 16 residues long. The CDR3 sequence: CASSDSYRRWNTEAFF. The CDR3 bases are TGTGCCAGCAGTGACTCCTACAGGAGGTGGAACACTGAAGCTTTCTTT.